The clone carrying this T cell receptor (beta chain) was counted a few times. Its target is not known. The CDR3 consists of 15 residues. V lost 5 bases to trimming and J lost 9 bases, with 19 bases between them. Looked up from germline, CDR1 is SEHNR and CDR2 is FQNEAQ (reference sequence). Using RNA template, CDR3s of TCR alpha and beta were amplified with iRepertoire arm-PCR. Tissue mRNA or PBMC total RNA, 100-400 ng, went into one-step reverse transcription and amplification. TCRdb redid the calling of the multiplex PCR reads with MiXCR, one entry per CDR3 protein. The sample records 84,000 or so distinct CDR3 sequences, about 25% being singletons. The data were taken from a study of glioma-infiltrating T cells. Overall study results and limits: Very few CDR3 sequences were shared between tissue and blood. Non-neoplastic patients had below-expected tissue-blood divergence, while all gliomas exceeded expectation.

Sequencing input: glioma tissue, nonneoplastic brain tissue, or PBMCs (not recorded which). The V and J genes are TRBV7-9 and TRBJ2-2, with unresolved D. This TCR was sampled from a human donor with low-grade glioma or glioblastoma, undergoing nonglioma brain surgery, or in good health (not recorded which). The CDR3 DNA is TGTGCCAGCAGCCCGCTGACTGACGTTGTGCGGGAGCTGTTTTTT. Protein sequence: CASSPLTDVVRELFF. The full variable domain, its missing parts supplied by reference TRBV7-9 and TRBJ2-2, is DTGVSQNPRHKITKRGQNVTFRCDPISEHNRLYWYRQTLGQGPEFLTYFQNEAQLEKSRLLSDRFSAERPKGSFSTLEIQRTEQGDSAMYLCASSPLTDVVRELFFGEGSRLTVL.